This T cell receptor beta chain was captured in a study of T cell responses to AZD1222 COVID-19 vaccine. General study results and limits: Spike-wide vaccine-associated CD4 TCRs dominated at 160-218 and 743-854.

Sequencing was performed with immunoSEQ multiplex PCR; in TCRdb, only in-frame clones are kept and a portion is missing. The sample includes fewer than 100,000 clones, 70% to 90% seen only once; the top ten take less than 15%. Worth noting for this clone: Its antigen is currently unknown.

The V gene's germline CDR1 is MNHEY and CDR2 SMNVEV (reference sequence). The V and J ends lost 3 bases and 3 bases, in that order; junction bases with no gene match: 5. The CDR3 spans 15 residues. This clonotype was sampled from an adult in good health. The sample was peripheral blood, taken on day 0 of AZD1222 vaccination. The chain has TRBV27 and TRBJ1-1, with TRBD1 matching over 9 bases. The CDR3 nucleotides are TGTGCCAGCAGTTTGGCCGGGACAGGGCACACTGAAGCTTTCTTT. Its translation: CASSLAGTGHTEAFF.